These 3 T cell receptor beta chains came from one sample sequenced in a study of blood T cells in healthy people across ages. A second PCR of roughly 7 to 11 cycles used a sample-barcoded 5' primer and a J-beta primer mix. TCRdb analysed the 5' RACE reads with MiXCR anew, one entry per CDR3 protein. The repertoire holds about 1 million distinct CDR3 sequences, with under 45% as singletons. The sample consisted of blood. The receptors shown here come from an older woman in good health.

The chain recombines TRBV6-1 with TRBJ2-5; possibly TRBD2 for D (7 bases). The DNA end is more similar to TRBJ2-7, so the J call may be wrong. CDR1 is MNHNS and CDR2 is SASEGT in the germline V gene. The CDR3 extends over 15 amino acids. DNA of the CDR3: TGTGCCAGCAGTGAAGGGACGGGGGGCCTCTACGAGCAGTACTTC. Translated, it gives CASSEGTGGLYEQYF.

The chain recombines TRBV6-5 with TRBJ2-1, with 8 bases identical to TRBD2. V was clipped by 2 bases and J by 3 bases; unmatched bases: 3. CDR3 length equals 15 residues. Germline V lookup: CDR1 MNHEY, CDR2 SVGAGI. Here the CDR3 reads CASSYVGTSYNEQFF. In nucleotides, the CDR3 is TGTGCCAGCAGTTACGTCGGGACTAGCTACAATGAGCAGTTCTTC.

This clonotype was seen a few times. The V call is TRBV20-1, the J call TRBJ2-1; 7 nucleotides line up with TRBD2. Germline CDR1 DFQATT, CDR2 SNEGSKA (reference sequence). V was pared by 6 bases and J by 1 base, with 6 bases of the junction left unmatched. The CDR3 runs to 14 residues. The CDR3 region has the DNA TGCAGTGCCATGGGGAGGGGTTCCTACAATGAGCAGTTCTTC. As protein: CSAMGRGSYNEQFF.